This T cell receptor (beta chain) was sequenced during a study of Graves' ophthalmopathy and Graves' hyperthyroidism. CDR3 length: 15 residues. Per the germline V gene, CDR1 is LGHNA and CDR2 is YSLEER. Losses at the gene ends were 4 bases for V and 6 bases for J; bases not matched to a gene: 6. Ten or more counts support this clonotype. Researchers took RNA transcripts and amplified TCR beta CDR3 regions from them. RT-PCR in the first round used HTBI primers; a second-round multiplex PCR followed. TCRdb redid the calling of the multiplex PCR reads with MiXCR, one entry per CDR3 protein. The sample has some 350,000 distinct CDR3 sequences, approximately 17% seen once.

The sequenced material came from peripheral blood. This TCR came from an adult woman with stable Graves' hyperthyroidism. The chain uses TRBV4-3 and TRBJ2-7, with 13 bases that match TRBD2. This chain's CDR3 is CASSPQGLAGTEQYF. The CDR3 bases are TGCGCCAGCAGCCCCCAGGGACTAGCGGGGACCGAGCAGTACTTC.